The 29 T cell receptor beta chains below come from one sample, sequenced in a study of T cell responses to AZD1222 COVID-19 vaccine. The method was immunoSEQ multiplex PCR; TCRdb's version includes in-frame clones alone and lacks a portion of them. The sample holds tens of thousands of clones, 85% to 90% seen once. Sequenced material: peripheral blood, taken 28 days after the second AZD1222 dose. Receptors were obtained from an adult who received the AZD1222 COVID-19 vaccine.

The chain employs TRBV15 and TRBJ1-4, with no clear D. The CDR3 runs to 15 residues. Trimming pared 0 bases from V and 11 bases from J, leaving 16 bases between. The germline CDR1 and CDR2 sequences are LNHNV and YYDKDF (reference sequence). The DNA of the CDR3 is TGTGCCACCAGCAGAGATCAGAGTGCCACGACGAAACTGTTTTTT. As protein: CATSRDQSATTKLFF.

V is TRBV4-2 and J is TRBJ2-7; 9 nucleotides match TRBD1. The junction had 16 bases not matched to a gene; V was cut back by 1 base and J by 3 bases. This CDR3 region has 19 residues. Germline V gene lookup returns CDR1 LGHNA and CDR2 YNFKEQ. The CDR3 DNA reads TGTGCCAGCAGCCAAGGTTGGTCGTTGGGACAGGGAACCCACTACGAGCAGTACTTC. This codes for CASSQGWSLGQGTHYEQYF.

The chain couples TRBV7-8 to TRBJ2-2, with 7 positions matching TRBD1. The CDR3 length is 15 residues. V shed 8 bases, J shed 1 base, and the junction held 7 bases outside the gene matches. Germline V lookup: CDR1 SGHVS, CDR2 FQNEAQ. CDR3 sequence reads: CASHERGRNTGELFF. CDR3 DNA: TGTGCCAGCCACGAAAGGGGGCGGAACACCGGGGAGCTGTTTTTT.

The V and J genes are TRBV7-9 and TRBJ1-4; no clear D. The CDR3 has 13 amino acids. The germline gives CDR1 SEHNR, CDR2 FQNEAQ (reference sequence). Trimming shortened V by 1 base and J by 8 bases, and 8 bases separated the two germline ends. CDR3 DNA: TGTGCCAGCAGCTTAGTGGATGGCGAAAAACTGTTTTTT. As protein: CASSLVDGEKLFF.

The V call is TRBV2, the J call TRBJ2-2, with D maybe TRBD2 (6 bases). Between the trimmed V and J ends, which lost 2 bases and 7 bases, there was a span of 11 bases. The V gene's germline CDR1 is SNHLY and CDR2 FYNNEI. The CDR3 is made up of 14 amino acids. The CDR3 loop reads CASSEYRRDGELFF. The DNA for the CDR3 is TGTGCCAGCAGTGAATATAGGAGGGACGGGGAGCTGTTTTTT.

DNA of the CDR3: TGTGCCAGTAGTGATACAGGAATCCATAGCAATCAGCCCCAGCATTTT. Its translation: CASSDTGIHSNQPQHF. The V call is TRBV19, the J call TRBJ1-5; D is perhaps TRBD1 (5 bases). CDR1 is LNHDA and CDR2 is SQIVND in the germline V gene (reference sequence). V was clipped by 5 bases and J by 0 bases, with 14 bases between them. The CDR3 extends over 16 amino acids.

The chain employs TRBV7-2 and TRBJ1-4; D unclear. Germline V CDR1 and CDR2: SGHTA, FQGNSA. CDR3 size: 14 residues. The V end was cut by 5 bases, the J end by 2 bases, with 9 bases between. CDR3 amino acids: CASSPMLTNEKLFF. DNA for the CDR3: TGTGCCAGCAGCCCTATGTTGACTAATGAAAAACTGTTTTTT.

This clone was recorded once. The gene calls are TRBV11-2 and TRBJ1-5; TRBD1 is a possible D gene (6 bases). Germline V gene lookup returns CDR1 SGHAT and CDR2 FQNNGV. The CDR3 runs 14 residues. V shed 4 bases and J shed 3 bases, with 10 bases lying between them. For the CDR3, the DNA is TGTGCCAGCAGCTCGAGGGGGGACAATCAGCCCCAGCATTTT. Protein product: CASSSRGDNQPQHF.

Written as DNA, the CDR3 is TGTGCCAGCAGTTACTCTCCACAGGGGGACACTGAAGCTTTCTTT. It yields the protein CASSYSPQGDTEAFF. The rearrangement joins TRBV6-5 to TRBJ1-1, with 8 bases lining up with TRBD1. The CDR3 runs 15 residues. CDR1 and CDR2 (germline): MNHEY, SVGAGI. Losses at the gene ends were 0 bases for V and 3 bases for J; bases not matched to a gene: 3.

The chain carries TRBV6-1 and TRBJ2-6, with D uncertain. Germline-derived CDR1 and CDR2 are MNHNS and SASEGT. The ends were cut back, 2 bases at V and 4 bases at J, with 9 bases in the middle. The CDR3 length is 15 residues. The CDR3, as DNA: TGTGCCAGCAGTGAACGAACCGCGGGGGCCAACGTCCTGACTTTC. Amino acids: CASSERTAGANVLTF.

CDR3 nucleotide sequence: TGCAGCGTTGAAGTGGACAGGGTAGGCTATGGCTACACCTTC. Translation gives CSVEVDRVGYGYTF. This sequence joins TRBV29-1 and TRBJ1-2, with TRBD1 matching over 8 bases. There are 14 residues in the CDR3. Germline assignment: CDR1 SQVTM and CDR2 ANQGSEA. With V trimmed by 1 base and J by 4 bases, 5 bases remained unmatched.

This rearrangement joins TRBV6-2 or TRBV6-3 to TRBJ1-5, with D maybe TRBD1 (5 bases). Trimming shortened V by 6 bases and J by 0 bases, and 15 bases separated the two germline ends. Germline values: CDR1 MNHEY, CDR2 SVGEGT. This CDR3 comprises 16 residues. CDR3 nucleotide sequence: TGTGCCAGCAGCCACCCGGGGGGGGTTAGCAATCAGCCCCAGCATTTT. It encodes CASSHPGGVSNQPQHF.

Here the CDR3 reads CASSPGNRNYEQYF. CDR3 in DNA: TGTGCCAGCTCACCAGGGAACAGAAACTACGAGCAGTACTTC. The chain links TRBV18 to TRBJ2-7; D is ambiguous. CDR1 and CDR2 (germline): KGHSH, LQKENI. The CDR3 totals 14 residues. The V end was cut by 2 bases, the J end by 3 bases, with 11 bases between. Drawing the rest from reference TRBV18 and TRBJ2-7, the complete variable domain is NAGVMQNPRHLVRRRGQEARLRCSPMKGHSHVYWYRQLPEEGLKFMVYLQKENIIDESGMPKERFSAEFPKEGPSILRIQQVVRGDSAAYFCASSPGNRNYEQYFGPGTRLTVT.

This chain joins TRBV7-2 and TRBJ2-1; maybe TRBD1 (6 bases). The CDR3 has 14 amino acids. V was clipped by 1 base and J by 6 bases, with 10 bases between them. Per germline, CDR1 SGHTA and CDR2 FQGNSA. CDR3 DNA: TGTGCCAGCAGCTTAGTGCTAGGGGGCAATGAGCAGTTCTTC. Translation: CASSLVLGGNEQFF.

The chain employs TRBV2 and TRBJ1-6; D perhaps matches TRBD1 (6 bases). This CDR3 is built from 14 residues. Germline loops: CDR1 SNHLY, CDR2 FYNNEI. V dropped 6 bases and J dropped 8 bases, with 14 bases sitting between them. The CDR3 sequence is CASRVRDTDSPLHF. The CDR3 nucleotides read TGTGCCAGCAGGGTACGGGACACTGATTCACCCCTCCACTTT. Looking up the rest from reference TRBV2 and TRBJ1-6 gives the full variable domain: EPEVTQTPSHQVTQMGQEVILRCVPISNHLYFYWYRQILGQKVEFLVSFYNNEISEKSEIFDDQFSVERPDGSNFTLKIRSTKLEDSAMYFCASRVRDTDSPLHFGNGTRLTVT.

V and J are TRBV4-2 and TRBJ2-3, with TRBD2 identical over 8 bases. V lost 0 bases to trimming and J lost 2 bases; unmatched junction nucleotides: 10. Germline-derived CDR1 and CDR2 are LGHNA and YNFKEQ. CDR3 length equals 18 residues. CDR3 sequence reads: CASSQDQGLAGPTDTQYF. CDR3 coding DNA: TGTGCCAGCAGCCAAGATCAGGGGTTAGCGGGGCCCACAGATACGCAGTATTTT.

The chain employs TRBV7-8 and TRBJ1-2, with D tentatively TRBD1 (5 bases). Germline V gives CDR1 SGHVS, CDR2 FQNEAQ. V lost 6 bases and J lost 0, with 11 bases in between. The CDR3 loop spans 14 amino acids. CDR3 loop: CASSRDETNYGYTF. The CDR3 DNA is TGTGCCAGCAGTAGGGACGAAACTAACTATGGCTACACCTTC.

This chain links TRBV5-1 with TRBJ1-2; D is uncertain. Per germline, CDR1 SGHRS and CDR2 YFSETQ. Trimming cost V 5 bases and J 2 bases, with 16 bases left between them. The CDR3 is made up of 15 amino acids. The CDR3 DNA follows: TGCGCCAGCAGAACCTTCGCACAGTTAAACTATGGCTACACCTTC. Its protein product is CASRTFAQLNYGYTF.

This sequence joins TRBV7-3 and TRBJ2-3; D is perhaps TRBD1 (6 bases). The V gene's germline CDR1 is SGHTA and CDR2 FQGTGA. Trimming shortened V by 2 bases and J by 2 bases, and 8 bases separated the two germline ends. CDR3 length: 14 residues. CDR3 amino acids: CASSLGTLTDTQYF. The DNA of the CDR3 is TGTGCCAGCAGCTTAGGGACACTCACAGATACGCAGTATTTT.

The V and J genes are TRBV4-1 and TRBJ1-2; D gene uncertain. Per germline, CDR1 MGHRA and CDR2 YSYEKL. Trimming cost V 1 base and J 4 bases, with 19 bases left between them. The CDR3 has 17 residues. The CDR3 DNA follows: TGCGCCAGCAGCCAAGGGCCTGCGGGCCCCGGCATCTATGGCTACACCTTC. It translates to CASSQGPAGPGIYGYTF.

The chain recombines TRBV19 with TRBJ1-2, with TRBD1 matching 7 bases. Losses at the gene ends were 5 bases for V and 2 bases for J; bases not matched to a gene: 5. Germline V gene data show CDR1 as LNHDA and CDR2 as SQIVND (reference sequence). CDR3 length equals 14 residues. CDR3 amino acids: CASSWRGRNYGYTF. In nucleotides, the CDR3 is TGTGCCAGTAGTTGGAGGGGGCGAAACTATGGCTACACCTTC. The variable domain in full, completed from reference TRBV19 and TRBJ1-2, reads DGGITQSPKYLFRKEGQNVTLSCEQNLNHDAMYWYRQDPGQGLRLIYYSQIVNDFQKGDIAEGYSVSREKKESFPLTVTSAQKNPTAFYLCASSWRGRNYGYTFGSGTRLTVV.

V usage is TRBV11-2 and J usage is TRBJ2-1; 7 nucleotides align to TRBD2. The CDR3 is made up of 15 amino acids. Germline V gives CDR1 SGHAT, CDR2 FQNNGV. V shed 4 bases, J shed 9 bases, and the junction held 12 bases outside the gene matches. This CDR3 is CASSSRGLPNAEQFF. DNA for the CDR3: TGTGCCAGCAGCTCACGGGGACTACCAAACGCTGAGCAGTTCTTC.

The genes are TRBV18 and TRBJ2-5; 10 positions match TRBD1. Trimming cost V 5 bases and J 5 bases; bases outside gene matches: 11. In germline, CDR1 is KGHSH, CDR2 LQKENI. The length of the CDR3 is 16 residues. The CDR3 sequence is CASSSARQGAKETQYF. As DNA, the CDR3 is TGTGCCAGCTCATCTGCCAGACAGGGGGCTAAGGAGACCCAGTACTTC.

The chain has TRBV5-1 and TRBJ2-3, with a possible D match to TRBD1 (6 bases). This CDR3 region has 13 residues. The V gene lost 3 bases and the J gene lost 4 bases, with 9 bases spanning the gap. Looked up from germline, CDR1 is SGHRS and CDR2 is YFSETQ. CDR3 loop: CASSYQGSDTQYF. The CDR3 DNA reads TGCGCCAGCAGCTACCAGGGGTCAGATACGCAGTATTTT. The variable domain in full, completed from reference TRBV5-1 and TRBJ2-3, reads KAGVTQTPRYLIKTRGQQVTLSCSPISGHRSVSWYQQTPGQGLQFLFEYFSETQRNKGNFPGRFSGRQFSNSRSEMNVSTLELGDSALYLCASSYQGSDTQYFGPGTRLTVL.

The genes are TRBV28 and TRBJ2-7; D is uncertain. The CDR3 covers 13 residues. The V gene's germline CDR1 is MDHEN and CDR2 SYDVKM. The V end was cut by 3 bases, the J end by 1 base, with 7 bases between. CDR3 residues: CASSFGRSYEQYF. The CDR3 DNA sequence: TGTGCCAGCAGTTTCGGCAGATCCTACGAGCAGTACTTC.

The CDR3 coding sequence is TGCGCCAGCAGCTTGGCGGGACTAGCCTCGAACACCGGGGAGCTGTTTTTT. Protein: CASSLAGLASNTGELFF. The V gene is TRBV5-1, the J gene TRBJ2-2, with 9 bases identical to TRBD2. The ends lost 0 bases at V and 0 bases at J; junction bases unmatched: 3. The germline V gene has CDR1 SGHRS and CDR2 YFSETQ. CDR3 size: 17 residues.

V gene TRBV6-5 combines with J gene TRBJ2-2; 9 bases fit TRBD1. The CDR3 extends over 14 amino acids. CDR1 is MNHEY, CDR2 SVGAGI, per germline. Trimming at V came to 7 bases and at J to 4 bases, leaving 4 bases not matched to a gene. CDR3 bases: TGTGCCAGCAAAGACAGGGGGAGCACCGGGGAGCTGTTTTTT. This codes for CASKDRGSTGELFF.

The gene calls are TRBV6-5 and TRBJ1-1; no reliable D call. Germline V gives CDR1 MNHEY, CDR2 SVGAGI. Trimming left V 2 bases short and J 1 base short, with 11 bases between. The CDR3 consists of 15 residues. The CDR3 bases are TGTGCCAGCAGTTACCGCGGACGGCCGAACACTGAAGCTTTCTTT. Translating gives CASSYRGRPNTEAFF.

The V gene is TRBV7-2, the J gene TRBJ2-5; the match to TRBD2 covers 12 bases. The CDR3 covers 16 residues. Unmatched junction bases numbered 7, after V lost 5 bases and J lost 3 bases. CDR1 and CDR2 from the germline V gene are SGHTA and FQGNSA. The CDR3 bases are TGTGCCAGCAGCCCTCGGGCTAGCGGGGGGGAAGAGACCCAGTACTTC. It codes for CASSPRASGGEETQYF.